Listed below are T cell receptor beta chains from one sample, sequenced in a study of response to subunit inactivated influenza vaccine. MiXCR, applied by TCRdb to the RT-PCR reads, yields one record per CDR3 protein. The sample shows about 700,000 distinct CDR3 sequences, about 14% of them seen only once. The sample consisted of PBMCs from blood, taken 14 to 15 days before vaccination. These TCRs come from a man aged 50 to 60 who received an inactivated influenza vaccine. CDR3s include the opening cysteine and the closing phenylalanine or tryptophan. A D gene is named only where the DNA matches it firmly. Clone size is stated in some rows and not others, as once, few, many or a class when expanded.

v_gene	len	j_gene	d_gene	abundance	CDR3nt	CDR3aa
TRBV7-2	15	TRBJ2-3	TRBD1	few	TGTGCCAGCAGCTCGGGACAGGGGGAGGGGAATACGCAGTATTTT	CASSSGQGEGNTQYF
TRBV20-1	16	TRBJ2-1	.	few	TGCTGTGCTAGAGATTTAAGGGAGGCCACATACAATGAGCAGTTCTTC	CCARDLREATYNEQFF
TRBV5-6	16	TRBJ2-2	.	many	TGTGCCAGCAGCGCCCAGGGGGGGCGGGACACCGGGGAGCTGTTTTTT	CASSAQGGRDTGELFF
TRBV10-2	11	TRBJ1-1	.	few	TGCGCCAGCTGGGGGGGCACTGAAGCTTTCTTT	CASWGGTEAFF
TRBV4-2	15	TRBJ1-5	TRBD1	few	TGTGCCAGCAGCCAAGGTAACAGGGGCGGACAGCCCCAGCATTTT	CASSQGNRGGQPQHF
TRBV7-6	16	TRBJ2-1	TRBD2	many	TGTGCCAGCAGCTTAGCCCCTAGCGGAACCTACAATGAGCAGTTCTTC	CASSLAPSGTYNEQFF
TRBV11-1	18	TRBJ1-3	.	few	TGTGCCAGCAGCCCAAGAACAGGGTTCCTCCTCTCTGGAAACACCATATATTTT	CASSPRTGFLLSGNTIYF
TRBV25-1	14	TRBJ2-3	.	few	TGTGCCAGCAGTGAATGGCGCAGCGCTTTTACGCAGTATTTT	CASSEWRSAFTQYF
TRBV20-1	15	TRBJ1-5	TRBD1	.	TGCAGTGCTAGAGTCGGTGACAGGGGATATCAGCCCCAGCATTTT	CSARVGDRGYQPQHF
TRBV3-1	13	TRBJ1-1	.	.	TGTGCCAGCAGCCAGTTAACGTACACTGAAGCTTTCTTT	CASSQLTYTEAFF
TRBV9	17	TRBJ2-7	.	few	TGTGCCAGCAGCGTAGGGGGCCTAACAGGGCCGGAGGGAGAGCAGTACTTC	CASSVGGLTGPEGEQYF
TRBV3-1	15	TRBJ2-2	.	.	TGTGCCAGCAGCCAAAAGGGGCTCAACACCGGGGAGCTGTTTTTT	CASSQKGLNTGELFF
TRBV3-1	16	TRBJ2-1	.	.	TGTGCCAGCAGCCAAGAAGTAGGAATTCTGGGGAATGAGCAGTTCTTC	CASSQEVGILGNEQFF
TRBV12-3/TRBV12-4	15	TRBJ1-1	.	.	TGTGCCAGCAGTTTACCCCGGCCACGCAGCGCTGAAGCTTTCTTT	CASSLPRPRSAEAFF
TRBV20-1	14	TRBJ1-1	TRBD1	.	TGCAGTGCCCGACAGGGGGTGGGGAACACTGAAGCTTTCTTT	CSARQGVGNTEAFF
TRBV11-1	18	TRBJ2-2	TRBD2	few	TGTGCCAGCAGCTTATCGCTAGCGGGAGGATTTAACACCGGGGAGCTGTTTTTT	CASSLSLAGGFNTGELFF
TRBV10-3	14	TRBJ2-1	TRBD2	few	TGTGCCAGTAAGACTAGCGGGGGCTACAATGAGCAGTTCTTC	CASKTSGGYNEQFF